This T cell receptor beta chain was profiled in a study of T cell repertoires in cytomegalovirus infection. Overall study context: Well-studied HLA-B-restricted CMV epitopes were used in the study alongside recently identified HLA-C-restricted ones. Through public TCR beta signatures, both CMV infection and matching HLA type were indicated. General study findings and limits: Ex vivo, HLA-C-restricted CMV-specific TCR beta clonotypes prevailed over the rest of the response. Identification of carriers of CMV plus the relevant HLA was performed using cumulative public TCR beta family frequency.

The trim removed 3 bases at V and 2 bases at J, leaving 7 bases unmatched. Germline assignment: CDR1 SGHVS and CDR2 FQNEAQ. This CDR3 contains 16 residues. This clonotype was detected ten times or more. Its specificity is not known. TCRdb re-analysed the reads in MiXCR, keeping a single row per CDR3 protein. The table has more than 110,000 distinct CDR3 sequences, more than 30% seen once. V and J are TRBV7-8 and TRBJ1-5; TRBD1 matches 7 bases. This specimen consisted of CD8+ T cells from cultured PBMCs, obtained from culture after CMV antigen stimulation. The receptor's source is a human donor in good health (CMV status not recorded). Some clones in this sample may be carry-over from other donors' samples. The CDR3 loop is CASSFDRVVGNQPQHF. CDR3 coding DNA: TGTGCCAGCAGCTTCGACAGGGTGGTTGGCAATCAGCCCCAGCATTTT.